Included here is one T cell receptor (beta chain) sequence, with context. Original analysis: Reference gene primer amplification gave nucleated cell count estimates. Sequenced by immunoSEQ multiplex PCR; TCRdb stores in-frame clones only, minus some. D and trimming come from the DNA, and the V and J calls and clone size come from that table. The data show 200,000 to 250,000 clones, with around 80% seen just once and about 20% held by the top ten. The data were obtained in a study of blood T cell repertoires in COVID-19. Study-level background: There were acute and convalescent COVID-19 samples, and they came from the United States, Italy and Spain. Nucleic acid was either cDNA or gDNA, and it came from T cells, B-cell-depleted T cells, or PBMCs.

From germline, CDR1 is MDHEN and CDR2 SYDVKM. Trimming took off 8 bases at V and 4 bases at J, with 12 bases between the two ends. The length of the CDR3 is 14 residues. This TCR was recovered from a man aged 25 to 40 with active or convalescent COVID-19. The sequenced sample was peripheral blood. The chain joins TRBV28 to TRBJ2-6; D gene unclear. The CDR3 sequence is CASERRTGANVLTF. The CDR3, as DNA: TGTGCCAGCGAAAGGAGAACCGGGGCCAACGTCCTGACTTTC.